This T cell receptor (beta chain) was captured in a study of T-cell reconstitution after alpha-beta-depleted transplantation in children. Library preparation (for TCRbeta) was performed with unique molecular identifiers. TCRdb re-analysed the PCR reads in MiXCR, keeping a single row per CDR3 protein. Of over 400,000 distinct CDR3 sequences in the sample, 43% were seen once. This clonotype was picked up a small number of times. Its antigen is not identified. The CDR3 is made up of 14 amino acids. V was pared by 3 bases and J by 4 bases, with 8 bases of the junction left unmatched. Germline V gene data show CDR1 as DFQATT and CDR2 as SNEGSKA (reference sequence). General study findings and limits: T-cell numbers and diversity, one year after transplant, stemmed largely from T cells that were newly produced. Several hundred graft clones that had expanded were reportedly the source of alpha-beta T cells about two months after transplant.

The sample in question was PBMCs, obtained before TCRalphabeta/CD19-depleted stem cell transplant. The V gene is TRBV20-1, the J gene TRBJ2-7, with 8 bases identical to TRBD1. This clonotype was obtained from a girl aged 2 to 10 with aplastic anemia, due to receive a stem cell transplant. The CDR3: CSASRLGQGYEQYF. CDR3 bases: TGCAGTGCTAGTAGGTTAGGACAGGGTTACGAGCAGTACTTC.